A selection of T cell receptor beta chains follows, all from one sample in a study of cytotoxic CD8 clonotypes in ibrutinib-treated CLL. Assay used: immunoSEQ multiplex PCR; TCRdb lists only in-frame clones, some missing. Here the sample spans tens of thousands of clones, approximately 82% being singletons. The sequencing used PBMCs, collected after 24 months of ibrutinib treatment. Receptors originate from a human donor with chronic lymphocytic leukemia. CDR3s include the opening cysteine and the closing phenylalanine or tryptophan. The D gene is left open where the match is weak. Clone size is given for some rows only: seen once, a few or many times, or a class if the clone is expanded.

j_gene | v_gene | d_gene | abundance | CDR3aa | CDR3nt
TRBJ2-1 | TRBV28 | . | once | CASSPGNNEQFF | TGTGCCAGCAGCCCCGGCAACAATGAGCAGTTCTTC
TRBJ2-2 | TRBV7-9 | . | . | CASSSDLGGFTGELFF | TGTGCCAGCAGCTCGGATTTAGGGGGGTTCACCGGGGAGCTGTTTTTT
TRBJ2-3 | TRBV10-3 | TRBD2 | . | CAISGSSGSGTDTQYF | TGTGCCATCAGTGGATCTAGCGGGAGCGGCACAGATACGCAGTATTTT
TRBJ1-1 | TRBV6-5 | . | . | CASSYGEVNTEAFF | TGTGCCAGCAGTTACGGGGAGGTGAACACTGAAGCTTTCTTT
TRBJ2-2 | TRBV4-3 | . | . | CASSQSRGGGVNTGELFF | TGCGCCAGCAGCCAATCGCGGGGTGGGGGAGTCAACACCGGGGAGCTGTTTTTT
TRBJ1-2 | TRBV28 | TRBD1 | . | CASSGTGRGGGYGYTF | TGTGCCAGCAGTGGGACAGGGAGGGGCGGCGGCTATGGCTACACCTTC
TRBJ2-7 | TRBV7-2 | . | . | CASSLRHAGQYF | TGTGCCAGCAGCTTACGTCACGCCGGGCAGTACTTC
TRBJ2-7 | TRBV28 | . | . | CASSPPDYEQYF | TGTGCCAGCAGTCCACCCGACTACGAGCAGTACTTC
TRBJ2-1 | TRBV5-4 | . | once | CASRAGQSSYNEQFF | TGTGCCAGCAGGGCTGGGCAAAGCTCCTACAATGAGCAGTTCTTC
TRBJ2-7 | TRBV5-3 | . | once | CARSLISYEQYF | TGTGCCAGAAGCTTGATATCTTACGAGCAGTACTTC
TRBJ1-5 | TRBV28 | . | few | CASSTVGHTSNQPQHF | TGTGCCAGCAGCACGGTGGGACACACGAGCAATCAGCCCCAGCATTTT